A selection of T cell receptor beta chains follows, all from one sample in a study of blood T cells in healthy people across ages. TCRdb re-analysed the 5' RACE reads in MiXCR, keeping a single row per CDR3 protein. The sample includes 800,000 to 950,000 distinct CDR3 sequences, 25% to 35% of them seen just once. The same sample was also studied in work on T cells of mothers and their children.

Sequenced sample: blood. These receptor sequences come from a woman aged 40 to 55 in good health. Each CDR3 is given without its conserved first and last residue. Each record gives: V gene, J gene, CDR3 protein.

TRBV18	TRBJ2-7	ASSPYSGATYEQY
TRBV7-2	-	ASSLLLAVHEQY
TRBV7-9	TRBJ2-5	ASSSGTGVVETQY
TRBV24-1	TRBJ2-3	ATSDQTGTSQDTQY
TRBV7-8	TRBJ2-1	ASSLALPGVGEQF
TRBV28	TRBJ1-2	ATQGMSNGYT
TRBV3-1	TRBJ2-6	ASSPCDRGGSGANVLT
TRBV20-1	TRBJ2-7	SASDVGTRTYEQY
TRBV7-9	TRBJ2-1	ASSLDGTPDNEQF
TRBV20-1	TRBJ1-3	SARDRFSPGNTIY
TRBV7-2	TRBJ2-1	ASSPRAGSWNEQF
TRBV9	TRBJ2-3	ASSVGPTGEPNTQY
TRBV20-1	TRBJ1-1	SAPTGASGTEAF
TRBV9	TRBJ1-2	ASSSHRDRGTNYGYT
TRBV7-2	TRBJ1-3	ASSRRSGNTIY
TRBV28	TRBJ2-2	ASSLGGDRELF
TRBV20-1	TRBJ1-5	SGRDNYSNQPQH
TRBV14	TRBJ1-2	ASSQVRGGGYT
TRBV12-3/TRBV12-4	TRBJ1-1	ASRSRDRGIATEAF
TRBV7-8	TRBJ2-7	AGSLAELATYEQY
TRBV20-1	TRBJ2-5	SARTSQETQY
TRBV5-1	TRBJ1-4	AGSSDRGPEKLF
TRBV5-1	TRBJ2-3	ASRGEDTQY
TRBV28	TRBJ2-1	ASSKNRGLAGGTEQF
TRBV12-3/TRBV12-4	TRBJ1-4	ASSLDAGTANEKRF
TRBV6-6	-	ATMRGKAYEQY
TRBV5-6	TRBJ2-5	ASSRLAGVRETQY
TRBV9	TRBJ2-1	ASSERTSFNEQF
TRBV7-8	TRBJ2-3	ASSTRTGDRAQY
TRBV20-1	TRBJ2-5	SAGGQVPKETQY
TRBV27	TRBJ2-3	ASSQQRAGGPDTQY
TRBV18	TRBJ1-1	ASSPFGQGNTEAF
TRBV28	TRBJ1-6	ASSLGGTARNSPLH
TRBV6-6	TRBJ2-7	ASSYPGRPYEQY
TRBV12-3/TRBV12-4	TRBJ1-5	ASSQQAGGNQPQH
TRBV2	TRBJ2-7	ASAGMSSYNEQY
TRBV14	TRBJ2-6	ASSPLGQGVSGANVLT